This passage covers 32 T cell receptor beta chains from one sample sequenced in a study of identical twins' blood T cells. TCRdb reanalysed the 5' RACE reads using MiXCR and keeps one entry per CDR3 protein. The sample lists hundreds of thousands of distinct CDR3 sequences, 25% to 35% seen once, with 6% to 7% in the top ten. The specimen was PBMCs. All receptors come from a woman aged 18 to 55 in good health.

The chain uses TRBV2 and TRBJ1-2; D ambiguous. This CDR3 comprises 13 residues. Trimming removed 6 bases from V and 8 bases from J, with 16 bases in between. Per germline, CDR1 SNHLY and CDR2 FYNNEI. The CDR3 region is CASRPVPGLGYTF. CDR3 sequence (DNA): TGTGCCAGCAGACCAGTCCCGGGTTTAGGCTACACCTTC.

This clonotype has more than one count but fewer than ten. This chain uses TRBV6-6 with TRBJ1-2; 8 positions match TRBD1. V lost 0 bases and J lost 4; bases outside the gene matches: 10. The CDR3 totals 17 residues. Germline V gene lookup returns CDR1 MNHNY and CDR2 SVGAGI (reference sequence). DNA for the CDR3: TGTGCCAGCAGTTACTCGGCAGGGGGCGAAGGGATCTATGGCTACACCTTC. Its translation is CASSYSAGGEGIYGYTF.

CDR3 sequence (DNA): TGCAGCGTTGAGGGACAGGGTTTCTACAATGAGCAGTTCTTC. This translates into CSVEGQGFYNEQFF. V and J are TRBV29-1 and TRBJ2-1, with TRBD1 identical over 9 bases. Trimming removed 3 bases from V and 3 bases from J; junction bases left unmatched: 3. Germline V gene data show CDR1 as SQVTM and CDR2 as ANQGSEA. The CDR3 has 14 amino acids.

This clonotype was detected ten times or more. The CDR3 nucleotides are TGTGCCAGCAGACTACAGGGGGCCGGTGAAAAACTGTTTTTT. This translates into CASRLQGAGEKLFF. The chain carries TRBV2 and TRBJ1-4; 9 bases are a match to TRBD1. V was clipped by 6 bases and J by 7 bases; unmatched bases: 6. The CDR3 covers 14 residues. Germline lookup yields CDR1 SNHLY and CDR2 FYNNEI.

This chain connects TRBV2 to TRBJ1-5; D may be TRBD1 (5 bases). Germline assignment: CDR1 SNHLY and CDR2 FYNNEI. V was cut by 5 bases and J by 6 bases, with 11 bases left in between. The CDR3 is 13 residues long. The CDR3 is CASSPGMGQPQHF. In DNA form, the CDR3 reads TGTGCCAGCAGTCCAGGGATGGGTCAGCCCCAGCATTTT.

This clonotype occurred a few times. The CDR3 here is CASTSPPAPYLFF. CDR3 DNA sequence: TGTGCCAGTACCTCCCCTCCCGCTCCTTATCTGTTTTTT. This chain connects TRBV19 to TRBJ2-2, with no clear D. The CDR3 consists of 13 residues. Germline-derived CDR1 and CDR2 are LNHDA and SQIVND (reference sequence). Trimming cost V 7 bases and J 14 bases, with 20 bases left between them.

This chain links TRBV18 with TRBJ1-1; 7 positions agree with TRBD1. Germline V gene sequence: CDR1 KGHSH, CDR2 LQKENI. V shed 2 bases and J 8 bases; nucleotides not matched to a gene: 8. The CDR3 covers 14 residues. CDR3 protein: CASSPSGQVREAFF. The CDR3 region has the DNA TGTGCCAGCTCACCATCAGGACAGGTGCGGGAAGCTTTCTTT.

CDR3 region: CASTRLAGGPIQETQYF. The CDR3 DNA follows: TGTGCCAGCACCCGACTAGCGGGGGGACCTATCCAAGAGACCCAGTACTTC. J is TRBJ2-5 and V is TRBV12-3 or TRBV12-4; 13 positions agree with TRBD2. The CDR3 has 17 residues. The trim removed 7 bases at V and 1 base at J, leaving 9 bases unmatched.

V usage is TRBV3-1 and J usage is TRBJ1-2; no definite D call. The CDR3 runs 15 residues. The V gene lost 1 base and the J gene lost 9 bases, with 18 bases spanning the gap. Germline CDR1 reads LGHDT; CDR2 reads YNNKEL (reference sequence). This CDR3 reads CASSQGEGPQQSYTF. The CDR3 nucleotides read TGTGCCAGCAGCCAAGGGGAAGGGCCACAGCAAAGCTACACCTTC.

This clonotype came up a few times. The rearrangement joins TRBV20-1 to TRBJ2-2; D is uncertain. The CDR3 runs to 14 residues. With 1 base removed from V and 3 bases from J, the gap between germline ends came to 9 bases. The germline gives CDR1 DFQATT, CDR2 SNEGSKA (reference sequence). Here the CDR3 DNA reads TGCAGTGCTAGAGGACAATGGGACACCGGGGAGCTGTTTTTT. Its translation: CSARGQWDTGELFF.

This rearrangement joins TRBV3-1 to TRBJ2-5, with D possibly TRBD2 on 6 matching bases. CDR1 and CDR2 from the germline V gene are LGHDT and YNNKEL (reference sequence). The CDR3 covers 15 residues. V lost 1 base and J 3 bases, leaving 12 bases between the germline ends. In DNA form, the CDR3 reads TGTGCCAGCAGCCAAGTGGGTGGAGGGAAAGAGACCCAGTACTTC. This codes for CASSQVGGGKETQYF.

At least ten counts were recorded for this clonotype. The chain is built from TRBV5-1 and TRBJ1-1; 8 positions match TRBD1. Per the germline V gene, CDR1 is SGHRS and CDR2 is YFSETQ. V shed 1 base and J 4 bases; nucleotides not matched to a gene: 3. The CDR3 length is 14 residues. CDR3 sequence reads: CASSLRDRSTEAFF. The CDR3 bases are TGCGCCAGCAGCTTGAGGGACAGGAGCACTGAAGCTTTCTTT.

This clonotype showed up just a few times. The chain recombines TRBV29-1 with TRBJ2-1; a weak D match, TRBD2 (7 bases). This CDR3 has 14 residues. Deletions cut 6 bases from V and 0 bases from J, with 12 bases between. From germline, CDR1 is SQVTM and CDR2 ANQGSEA. The CDR3, as DNA: TGCAGCGTGTGGGGGGGCAGCTCCTACAATGAGCAGTTCTTC. This encodes CSVWGGSSYNEQFF.

The chain links TRBV2 to TRBJ2-7; D is unresolved. The germline CDR1 and CDR2 sequences are SNHLY and FYNNEI. V lost 4 bases and J 5 bases, leaving 15 bases between the germline ends. This CDR3 region has 14 residues. CDR3 bases: TGTGCCAGCAGTGGCGCCAGATCGGCTGACGAGCAGTACTTC. Translated: CASSGARSADEQYF. The variable domain in full, completed from reference TRBV2 and TRBJ2-7, reads EPEVTQTPSHQVTQMGQEVILRCVPISNHLYFYWYRQILGQKVEFLVSFYNNEISEKSEIFDDQFSVERPDGSNFTLKIRSTKLEDSAMYFCASSGARSADEQYFGPGTRLTVT.

The chain links TRBV6-1 to TRBJ2-4; TRBD2 agrees at 9 bases. V lost 1 base and J lost 0; bases outside the gene matches: 7. This CDR3 region has 18 residues. The germline CDR1 and CDR2 sequences are MNHNS and SASEGT. The CDR3: CASSEGTSDTIAKNIQYF. Here the CDR3 DNA reads TGTGCCAGCAGTGAAGGGACTAGCGATACCATAGCCAAAAACATTCAGTACTTC.

Concerning this clonotype itself: A read error is possible here, since a much larger clone lies one base away. This sequence joins TRBV29-1 and TRBJ1-1; possible D gene TRBD1, 5 bases. V lost 6 bases and J lost 6, with 17 bases in between. The CDR3 has 13 amino acids. Germline-derived CDR1 and CDR2 are SQVTM and ANQGSEA. The CDR3 is CSVLRYGDAEAFF. The DNA for the CDR3 is TGCAGCGTCTTACGCTACGGGGACGCTGAAGCTTTCTTT.

This clonotype has just a few counts. The chain recombines TRBV20-1 with TRBJ2-1; the match to TRBD2 covers 7 bases. Trimming took 8 bases from V and 4 from J; bases not matched to a gene: 11. CDR3 length equals 14 residues. From germline, CDR1 is DFQATT and CDR2 SNEGSKA (reference sequence). The CDR3 loop is CSPNGGGGYNEQFF. The CDR3 region has the DNA TGCAGTCCCAACGGCGGGGGAGGATACAATGAGCAGTTCTTC.

The rearrangement uses TRBV15 and TRBJ1-1; D unclear. V shed 1 base and J shed 1 base, with 16 bases lying between them. The germline CDR1 and CDR2 sequences are LNHNV and YYDKDF (reference sequence). The CDR3 loop spans 17 amino acids. CDR3 residues: CATSRAPINKGNTEAFF. The CDR3 nucleotides read TGTGCCACCAGCAGAGCCCCCATCAACAAGGGGAACACTGAAGCTTTCTTT. Full variable domain (missing parts from reference TRBV15 and TRBJ1-1): DAMVIQNPRYQVTQFGKPVTLSCSQTLNHNVMYWYQQKSSQAPKLLFHYYDKDFNNEADTPDNFQSRRPNTSFCFLDIRSPGLGDTAMYLCATSRAPINKGNTEAFFGQGTRLTVV.

In its sample, this clonotype was seen a few times. The chain recombines TRBV27 with TRBJ2-1; the match to TRBD2 covers 11 bases. The CDR3 totals 15 residues. The germline V gene encodes CDR1 MNHEY and CDR2 SMNVEV (reference sequence). J was trimmed by 4 bases and V by 5 bases; bases with no gene match: 4. The CDR3 sequence is CASSPLAGGYNEQFF. The CDR3, as DNA: TGTGCCAGCAGTCCCTTAGCGGGGGGGTACAATGAGCAGTTCTTC.

The chain uses TRBV19 and TRBJ2-1; D unresolved. Germline-derived CDR1 and CDR2 are LNHDA and SQIVND (reference sequence). Trimming shortened V by 5 bases and J by 0 bases, and 23 bases separated the two germline ends. CDR3 length: 19 residues. The CDR3 loop reads CASSSSIGGEKSSYNEQFF. In DNA, the CDR3 is TGTGCCAGTAGTTCCTCAATCGGTGGAGAGAAGAGCTCCTACAATGAGCAGTTCTTC. The whole variable domain, filled in from reference TRBV19 and TRBJ2-1, reads DGGITQSPKYLFRKEGQNVTLSCEQNLNHDAMYWYRQDPGQGLRLIYYSQIVNDFQKGDIAEGYSVSREKKESFPLTVTSAQKNPTAFYLCASSSSIGGEKSSYNEQFFGPGTRLTVL.

The table lists this clonotype with many counts. The chain is built from TRBV29-1 and TRBJ2-2; D might be TRBD2 (5 bases). CDR1 SQVTM and CDR2 ANQGSEA come from the germline V gene. The CDR3 is 11 amino acids. The CDR3 loop is CTGLYYRKLFF. CDR3 in DNA: TGCACCGGACTGTACTACCGGAAGCTGTTTTTT.

This clonotype occurred a few times. This rearrangement joins TRBV5-1 to TRBJ2-3, with a possible D match to TRBD2 (6 bases). V shed 4 bases and J shed 6 bases, with 12 bases lying between them. Per the germline V gene, CDR1 is SGHRS and CDR2 is YFSETQ. The CDR3 runs to 13 residues. The CDR3 loop reads CASSLMGGDTQYF. Here the CDR3 DNA reads TGCGCCAGCAGCCTCATGGGGGGTGATACGCAGTATTTT.

This clonotype was counted a single time. This may come from a read error, since a much larger clone is one base off. The CDR3 region is CASSAGLAGITDTQYF. The CDR3 DNA is TGTGCCAGCAGCGCGGGTCTAGCGGGGATCACAGATACGCAGTATTTT. V gene TRBV5-4 combines with J gene TRBJ2-3; 9 bases map to TRBD2. Germline CDR1 is SGHNT and CDR2 is YYREEE (reference sequence). The CDR3 totals 16 residues. V shed 4 bases, J shed 2 bases, and the junction held 8 bases outside the gene matches.

Points on this clonotype: This may be a read error: a much more frequent sequence differs by one nucleotide. Here the CDR3 DNA reads TGCAGCTTTGACGACAGTTTGGACACCATATATTTT. It codes for CSFDDSLDTIYF. This sequence joins TRBV29-1 and TRBJ1-3; possibly TRBD1 for D (5 bases). Germline CDR1 reads SQVTM; CDR2 reads ANQGSEA. The CDR3 consists of 12 residues.

This clonotype has just a few counts. CDR3 sequence: CASSPSTGPGGYTF. In nucleotides, the CDR3 is TGCGCCAGCAGCCCATCGACAGGGCCCGGAGGCTACACCTTC. V usage is TRBV5-1 and J usage is TRBJ1-2; 7 bases match TRBD1. The V segment lost 4 bases and the J segment 8 bases; nucleotides outside the gene matches: 11. CDR3 length: 14 residues. CDR1 is SGHRS and CDR2 is YFSETQ in the germline V gene.

The chain recombines TRBV19 with TRBJ2-7; D is uncertain. Germline assignment: CDR1 LNHDA and CDR2 SQIVND (reference sequence). V gave up 2 bases and J gave up 3 bases, with 11 bases separating them. The CDR3 is 14 residues long. CDR3 loop: CASSIRGTDYEQYF. CDR3 coding DNA: TGTGCCAGTAGTATAAGAGGCACGGACTACGAGCAGTACTTC.

The rearrangement joins TRBV6-1 to TRBJ1-1; possible D gene TRBD1, 6 bases. The CDR3 length is 13 residues. From germline, CDR1 is MNHNS and CDR2 SASEGT. V dropped 7 bases and J dropped 5 bases, with 14 bases sitting between them. The CDR3 loop is CASIEGGKTEAFF. CDR3 nucleotides: TGTGCCAGCATCGAGGGGGGGAAGACTGAAGCTTTCTTT.

This clonotype was seen a few times. The rearrangement links TRBV11-2 to TRBJ2-7, with D possibly being TRBD2 (6 bases). This CDR3 contains 13 residues. Trimming stripped 4 bases from V and 6 bases from J, with 13 bases between. CDR1 is SGHAT and CDR2 is FQNNGV in the germline V gene. The CDR3 nucleotides are TGTGCCAGCAGCTACGGGACTGCCATCGAGCAGTACTTC. Protein: CASSYGTAIEQYF.

The rearrangement uses TRBV11-1 and TRBJ2-1; TRBD2 might be the D (7 bases). V dropped 1 base and J dropped 0 bases, with 16 bases sitting between them. Germline assignment: CDR1 SGHAT and CDR2 FQDESV (reference sequence). CDR3 length equals 18 residues. The CDR3 coding sequence is TGTGCCAGCAGCTTAGGCCCGGGGGGCCCCAGCTCCTACAATGAGCAGTTCTTC. Its protein product is CASSLGPGGPSSYNEQFF.

This sequence joins TRBV5-1 and TRBJ2-1; no clear D gene. The germline CDR1 and CDR2 sequences are SGHRS and YFSETQ. The CDR3 loop spans 11 amino acids. V dropped 0 bases and J dropped 11 bases, with 6 bases sitting between them. For the CDR3, the DNA is TGCGCCAGCAGCTTGGATTGGAAGCAGTTCTTC. Protein sequence: CASSLDWKQFF.

V usage is TRBV30 and J usage is TRBJ2-7; D is unclear. The germline CDR1 and CDR2 sequences are GTSNPN and SVGIG (reference sequence). Between the trimmed V and J ends, which lost 5 bases and 5 bases, there was a span of 10 bases. The CDR3 consists of 11 residues. The CDR3 loop is CAWEVSHEQYF. The DNA of the CDR3 is TGTGCCTGGGAGGTGAGCCACGAGCAGTACTTC.

The rearrangement links TRBV12-3 or TRBV12-4 to TRBJ1-1, with D unclear. The CDR3 sequence is 13 residues long. This CDR3 is CTTLKFRGTEAFF. The CDR3 coding sequence is TGTACCACCTTAAAGTTCCGAGGGACTGAAGCTTTCTTT.